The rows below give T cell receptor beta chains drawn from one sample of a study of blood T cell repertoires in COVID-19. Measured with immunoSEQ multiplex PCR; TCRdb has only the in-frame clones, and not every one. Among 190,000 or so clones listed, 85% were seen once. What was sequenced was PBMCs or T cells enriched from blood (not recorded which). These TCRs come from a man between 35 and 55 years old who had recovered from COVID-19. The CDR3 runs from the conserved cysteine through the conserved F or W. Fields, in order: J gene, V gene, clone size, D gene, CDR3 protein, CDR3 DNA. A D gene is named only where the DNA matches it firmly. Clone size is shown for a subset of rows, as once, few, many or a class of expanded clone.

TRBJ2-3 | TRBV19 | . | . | CASSNAPISTDTQYF | TGTGCCAGTAGTAACGCGCCGATCAGCACAGATACGCAGTATTTT
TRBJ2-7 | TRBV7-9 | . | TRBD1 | CASSFTKTGQGTHEQYF | TGTGCCAGCAGCTTTACGAAAACGGGACAGGGGACCCACGAGCAGTACTTC
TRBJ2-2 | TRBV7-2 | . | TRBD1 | CASSLASGGYTGELFF | TGTGCCAGCAGCTTAGCCTCAGGGGGTTACACCGGGGAGCTGTTTTTT
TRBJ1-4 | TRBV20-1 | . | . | CSARYNEKLFF | TGCAGTGCTAGGTATAATGAAAAACTGTTTTTT
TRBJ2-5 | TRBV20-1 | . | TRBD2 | CSASSREKYEGRETQYF | TGCAGTGCTAGTTCGCGGGAGAAGTATGAGGGTCGAGAGACCCAGTACTTC
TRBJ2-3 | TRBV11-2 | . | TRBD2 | CASSLELAGENTDTQYF | TGTGCCAGCAGCTTGGAACTAGCGGGAGAGAACACAGATACGCAGTATTTT
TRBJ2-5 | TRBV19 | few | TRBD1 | CASSPPGQLETQYF | TGTGCCAGTAGTCCTCCGGGACAGCTTGAGACCCAGTACTTC
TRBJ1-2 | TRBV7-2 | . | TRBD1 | CASGQGINYGYTF | TGTGCCAGTGGACAGGGTATTAACTATGGCTACACCTTC
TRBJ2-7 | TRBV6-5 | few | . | CASTRRLGGEQYF | TGTGCCAGCACCAGACGTTTAGGGGGCGAGCAGTACTTC
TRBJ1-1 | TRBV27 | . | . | CASSLMASMETEAFF | TGTGCCAGCAGTTTAATGGCGTCAATGGAGACTGAAGCTTTCTTT
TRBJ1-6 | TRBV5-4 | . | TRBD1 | CASSLGQGGFTPLHF | TGTGCCAGCAGCTTGGGACAGGGAGGTTTTACACCCCTCCACTTT
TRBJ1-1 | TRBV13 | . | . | CASSFPGPHRAGTEAFF | TGTGCCAGCAGCTTCCCGGGACCTCATCGAGCGGGCACTGAAGCTTTCTTT
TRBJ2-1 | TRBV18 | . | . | CASSPPVNYEQFF | TGTGCCAGCTCACCCCCCGTTAACTATGAGCAGTTCTTC
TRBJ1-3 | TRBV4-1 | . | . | CASSHSGPRGNTIYF | TGCGCCAGCAGCCATTCCGGTCCACGGGGAAACACCATATATTTT
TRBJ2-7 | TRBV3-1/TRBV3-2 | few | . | CASSPLGSGGTYEQYF | TGTGCCAGCAGCCCCCTGGGGTCAGGGGGGACCTACGAGCAGTACTTC
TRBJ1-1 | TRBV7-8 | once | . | CASSLAGVLMNTEAFF | TGTGCCAGCAGCTTAGCAGGGGTACTTATGAACACTGAAGCTTTCTTT
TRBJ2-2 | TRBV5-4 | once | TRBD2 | CASSLGPGLGDTGELFF | TGTGCCAGCAGCTTGGGGCCGGGACTAGGAGACACCGGGGAGCTGTTTTTT
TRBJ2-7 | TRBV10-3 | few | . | CAISDSVGQYF | TGTGCCATCAGTGACTCAGTTGGGCAGTACTTC
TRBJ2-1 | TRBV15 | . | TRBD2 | CATSRGSGSYNEQFF | TGTGCCACCAGCCGTGGTAGCGGGTCTTACAATGAGCAGTTCTTC
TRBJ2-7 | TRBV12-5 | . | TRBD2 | CASGLVGTSGSQGQYF | TGTGCTAGTGGTTTGGTAGGGACTAGCGGGAGCCAGGGGCAGTACTTC
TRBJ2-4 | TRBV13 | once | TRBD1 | CASRSRQGADIQYF | TGTGCCAGCAGGTCCAGACAGGGAGCGGACATTCAGTACTTC
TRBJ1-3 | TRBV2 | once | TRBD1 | CASSEVQGAENTIYF | TGTGCCAGCAGTGAGGTACAGGGGGCCGAAAACACCATATATTTT
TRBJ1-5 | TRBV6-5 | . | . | CASSYSIGGNQPQHF | TGTGCCAGCAGTTACTCGATTGGGGGGAATCAGCCCCAGCATTTT
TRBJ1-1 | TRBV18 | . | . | CASSPSQVGNTEAFF | TGTGCCAGCTCACCGTCGCAGGTAGGGAACACTGAAGCTTTCTTT
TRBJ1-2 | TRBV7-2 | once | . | CASSLAHWEGYTF | TGTGCCAGCAGCTTAGCGCATTGGGAGGGCTACACCTTC
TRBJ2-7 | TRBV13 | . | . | CASSLNNYEQYF | TGTGCCAGCAGCTTAAATAACTACGAGCAGTACTTC
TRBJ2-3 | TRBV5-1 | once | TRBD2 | CASSFGGRATDTQYF | TGCGCCAGCAGCTTTGGCGGGAGAGCGACAGATACGCAGTATTTT
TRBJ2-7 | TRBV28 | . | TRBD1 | CASSPPTGSSYEQYF | TGTGCCAGCAGTCCCCCGACAGGGAGCTCCTACGAGCAGTACTTC
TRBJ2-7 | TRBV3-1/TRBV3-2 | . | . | CASSQVDSQYEQYF | TGTGCCAGCAGCCAAGTGGACAGCCAATACGAGCAGTACTTC
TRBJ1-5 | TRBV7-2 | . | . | CASSLVTANQPQHF | TGTGCCAGCAGCTTAGTGACAGCTAATCAGCCCCAGCATTTT
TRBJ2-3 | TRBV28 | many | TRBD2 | CASSWGTSGRTDTQYF | TGTGCCAGCAGTTGGGGGACTAGCGGGAGAACAGATACGCAGTATTTT
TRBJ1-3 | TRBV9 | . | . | CASSRQESSGNTIYF | TGTGCCAGCAGCCGACAGGAAAGCTCTGGAAACACCATATATTTT
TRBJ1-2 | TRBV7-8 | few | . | CASKRRPLDGYTF | TGTGCCAGCAAGCGGCGGCCCCTGGATGGCTACACCTTC
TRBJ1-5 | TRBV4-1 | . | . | CASSQDRQGGQPQHF | TGCGCCAGCAGCCAAGATCGCCAGGGCGGCCAGCCCCAGCATTTT
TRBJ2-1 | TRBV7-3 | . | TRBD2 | CASSLIVSGRAGEQFF | TGTGCCAGCAGCTTAATTGTCAGCGGGAGGGCGGGGGAGCAGTTCTTC
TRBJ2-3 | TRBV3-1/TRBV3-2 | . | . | CASSQAMCGKPPASGTGSTDTQYF | TGTGCCAGCAGCCAAGCGATGTGTGGGAAACCCCCGGCTAGCGGGACAGGCAGCACAGATACGCAGTATTTT
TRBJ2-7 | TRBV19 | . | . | CASSIDVPQLGLPYEQYF | TGTGCCAGTAGTATCGATGTACCCCAATTGGGACTCCCCTACGAGCAGTACTTC
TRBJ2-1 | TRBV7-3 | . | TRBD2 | CASSLGTSGYNEQFF | TGTGCCAGCAGCCTCGGGACTAGCGGGTACAATGAGCAGTTCTTC
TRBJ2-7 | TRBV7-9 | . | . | CASRRSDSETYEQYF | TGTGCCAGCAGGCGATCGGACAGCGAGACCTACGAGCAGTACTTC
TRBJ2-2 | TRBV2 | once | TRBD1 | CASSLQGADTGELFF | TGTGCCAGCAGCCTACAGGGGGCAGATACCGGGGAGCTGTTTTTT
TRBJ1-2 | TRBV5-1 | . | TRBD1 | CASSPLGDRTYGYTF | TGCGCCAGCAGCCCGCTGGGGGACAGAACCTATGGCTACACCTTC
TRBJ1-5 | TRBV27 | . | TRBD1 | CASSNDRGSQPQHF | TGTGCCAGCAGCAATGACAGGGGAAGTCAGCCCCAGCATTTT
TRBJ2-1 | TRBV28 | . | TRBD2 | CASSLITSGSTNEQFF | TGTGCCAGCAGCCTAATAACTAGCGGGAGCACCAATGAGCAGTTCTTC
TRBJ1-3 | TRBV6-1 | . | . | CASSESFLSGNTIYF | TGTGCCAGCAGTGAGTCCTTTCTCTCTGGAAACACCATATATTTT
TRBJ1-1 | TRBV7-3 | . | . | CASSLEGSTEAFF | TGTGCCAGCAGCTTAGAGGGTTCCACTGAAGCTTTCTTT